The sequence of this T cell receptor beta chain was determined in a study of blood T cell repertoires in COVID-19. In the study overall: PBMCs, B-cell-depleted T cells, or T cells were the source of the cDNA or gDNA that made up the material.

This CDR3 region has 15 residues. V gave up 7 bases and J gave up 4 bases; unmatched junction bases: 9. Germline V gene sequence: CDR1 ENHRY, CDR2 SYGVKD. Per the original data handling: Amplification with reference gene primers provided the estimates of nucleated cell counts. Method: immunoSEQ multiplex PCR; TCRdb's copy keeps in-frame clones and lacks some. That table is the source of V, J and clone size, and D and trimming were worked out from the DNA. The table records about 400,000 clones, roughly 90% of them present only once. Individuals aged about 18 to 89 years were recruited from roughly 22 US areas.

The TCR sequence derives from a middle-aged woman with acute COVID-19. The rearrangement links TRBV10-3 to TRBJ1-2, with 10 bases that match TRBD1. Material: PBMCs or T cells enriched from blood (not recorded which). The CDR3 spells CAITLDRGLSYGYTF. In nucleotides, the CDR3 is TGTGCCATCACCCTCGACAGGGGGCTATCCTATGGCTACACCTTC.